These T cell receptor beta chains were read from a single sample in a study of T cells in localized non-small cell lung cancer. Sequencing used immunoSEQ multiplex PCR; TCRdb keeps in-frame clones, though not all of them. The sample lists tens of thousands of clones, 65% to 85% occurring once. The sequenced sample was PBMCs, obtained before any cancer treatment. The receptor set was obtained from a man aged 40-75 years with stage II lung adenocarcinoma. Each CDR3 is given with its conserved first and last residue. D genes are given only for firm matches.

j_call,v_call,d_call,cdr3_nt,cdr3_aa
TRBJ2-3,TRBV7-6,NA,TGTGCCAGCACCCTAGGGGGGGGAGCAGAAAGCACAGATACGCAGTATTTT,CASTLGGGAESTDTQYF
TRBJ2-1,TRBV7-2,NA,TGTGCCAGCAGCTTTAGGGCAGAAGAATCCTACAATGAGCAGTTCTTC,CASSFRAEESYNEQFF
TRBJ2-7,TRBV10-3,NA,TGTGCCATCAGTGAAACCGGACGGACCCCATCCACATTC,CAISETGRTPSTF
TRBJ1-3,TRBV5-5,NA,TGTGCCAGCAGCTTGGCCGGACCCACCTCTGGAAACACCATATATTTT,CASSLAGPTSGNTIYF
TRBJ1-1,TRBV2,NA,TGTGCCAGCTCGGGTGGGGGCCTGGGGAACACTGAAGCTTTCTTT,CASSGGGLGNTEAFF
TRBJ1-4,TRBV5-1,NA,TGCGCCAGCAGTAACCAACTCGGAGAGGTATATATGAATGAAAAACTGTTTTTT,CASSNQLGEVYMNEKLFF
TRBJ1-1,TRBV27,TRBD1,TGTGCCAGCAGTAAGTACCGGGACAGGGGCGCTGAAGCTTTCTTT,CASSKYRDRGAEAFF
TRBJ2-3,TRBV11-2,NA,TGTGCCAGCAGCTTAGGCCGGACAGGCACAGATACGCAGTATTTT,CASSLGRTGTDTQYF
TRBJ1-1,TRBV7-9,NA,TGTGCCAGCAGCTTAGGAAAATTATCGGGATTTGGGAACACTGAAGCTTTCTTT,CASSLGKLSGFGNTEAFF
TRBJ1-4,TRBV25-1,NA,TGTGCCAGCAGAACAGGGTATGAAAAACTGTTTTTT,CASRTGYEKLFF